The 5 T cell receptor beta chains below were found in one sample sequenced in a study of cytomegalovirus exposure and HLA in healthy donors. Primers for the PCR totalled 60 Vbeta and 13 Jbeta. Some clones are missing from TCRdb's copy, which holds only in-frame ones; the method was immunoSEQ multiplex PCR. The sample has approximately 200,000 clones, approximately 79% seen once. Sequences were obtained from PBMCs. All receptors derive from a woman younger than 45 in good health and CMV-seropositive.

This chain links TRBV5-1 with TRBJ2-1; 9 bases agree with TRBD2. This CDR3 spans 15 amino acids. Germline V gene data show CDR1 as SGHRS and CDR2 as YFSETQ. Germline trimming cut 4 bases from V and 2 bases from J; bases unmatched to any gene: 4. CDR3 residues: CASSKTSGPYNEQFF. The CDR3 DNA follows: TGCGCCAGCAGCAAGACTAGCGGCCCCTACAATGAGCAGTTCTTC.

The chain recombines TRBV7-7 with TRBJ2-6, with D unresolved. With 5 bases removed from V and 0 bases from J, the gap between germline ends came to 8 bases. This CDR3 has 15 residues. CDR1 and CDR2 (germline): SSHAT, FNYEAQ (reference sequence). The DNA for the CDR3 is TGTGCCAGCAGCCCCTCGCGCTCTGGGGCCAACGTCCTGACTTTC. It encodes CASSPSRSGANVLTF.

The chain carries TRBV4-3 and TRBJ2-1, with D possibly being TRBD1 (5 bases). V was shortened by 0 bases and J by 9 bases, with 15 bases between the two germline ends. Germline loops: CDR1 LGHNA, CDR2 YSLEER. The CDR3 has 15 residues. The CDR3 DNA sequence: TGCGCCAGCAGCCAAGATCGCAGGGTTCAGGGTGAGCAGTTCTTC. Translation gives CASSQDRRVQGEQFF.

As to this clone: Different DNA sequences within this sample yield the same CDR3. The CDR3 protein is CAISDVAGRAEAFF. The CDR3 nucleotides read TGTGCCATCAGTGACGTGGCAGGTCGTGCTGAAGCTTTCTTT. The chain joins TRBV10-3 to TRBJ1-1; no clear D. V was trimmed by 3 bases and J by 6 bases, leaving 14 bases between them. This CDR3 is built from 14 residues. Germline CDR1 reads ENHRY; CDR2 reads SYGVKD.

V gene TRBV6-6 combines with J gene TRBJ2-3; D unclear. Germline assignment: CDR1 MNHNY and CDR2 SVGAGI (reference sequence). Trimming removed 2 bases at V and 0 bases at J, with 6 bases between. This CDR3 contains 14 residues. Here the CDR3 reads CASSYATSTDTQYF. In DNA, the CDR3 is TGTGCCAGCAGTTACGCTACTAGCACAGATACGCAGTATTTT.